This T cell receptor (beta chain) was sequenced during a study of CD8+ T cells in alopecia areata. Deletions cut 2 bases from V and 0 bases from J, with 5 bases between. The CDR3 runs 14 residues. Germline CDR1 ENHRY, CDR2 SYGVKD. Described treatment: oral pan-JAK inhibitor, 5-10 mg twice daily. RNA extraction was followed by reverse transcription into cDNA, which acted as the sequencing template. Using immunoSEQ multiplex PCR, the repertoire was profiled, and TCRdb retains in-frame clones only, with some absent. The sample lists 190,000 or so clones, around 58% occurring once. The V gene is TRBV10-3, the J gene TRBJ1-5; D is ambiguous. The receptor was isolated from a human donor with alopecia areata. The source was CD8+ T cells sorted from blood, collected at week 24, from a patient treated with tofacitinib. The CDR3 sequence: CAISEGYSNQPQHF. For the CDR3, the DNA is TGTGCCATCAGTGAGGGTTATAGCAATCAGCCCCAGCATTTT.